Sequencing of this TCR beta chain was carried out in a study of chemoradiotherapy in HPV16-positive cancers. At the level of the study: A couple of HPV16-positive patients' cells yielded candidate HPV-specific clones and common motifs.

Only in-frame clones appear in the TCRdb table, and some are missing; sequencing was by immunoSEQ multiplex PCR. The sample includes tens of thousands of clones, approximately 94% of them seen just once. Trimming removed 8 bases from V and 7 bases from J; junction bases left unmatched: 8. There are 14 residues in the CDR3. In germline, CDR1 is SNHLY, CDR2 FYNNEI. This material was acquired from a patient who underwent chemoradiotherapy. This TCR derives from a human donor with HPV-associated anogenital cancer. This rearrangement joins TRBV2 to TRBJ2-2; TRBD1 matches at 9 bases. CDR3 sequence: CASRRTGADGELFF. The DNA of the CDR3 is TGTGCCAGCCGAAGGACAGGGGCGGACGGGGAGCTGTTTTTT.